Following are 24 T cell receptor beta chains from one sample sequenced in a study of T cell changes during pregnancy in multiple sclerosis. Sequencing used immunoSEQ multiplex PCR; TCRdb keeps in-frame clones, though not all of them. The sample lists 70,000 to 100,000 clones; 90% to 95% were seen once. Sequenced here: peripheral blood, sampled in the first trimester of pregnancy. The source of these receptors is a female donor with multiple sclerosis, enrolled in a pregnancy study.

This rearrangement joins TRBV4-3 to TRBJ2-7; 9 bases match TRBD1. From germline, CDR1 is LGHNA and CDR2 YSLEER. The ends lost 1 base at V and 4 bases at J; junction bases unmatched: 8. This CDR3 spans 16 amino acids. CDR3 region: CASSQVPSGQGYEQYF. DNA for the CDR3: TGCGCCAGCAGCCAAGTTCCTTCGGGACAGGGTTACGAGCAGTACTTC.

CDR3 protein: CASSLVSNTGELFF. CDR3 nucleotide sequence: TGTGCCAGCAGCTTAGTGAGTAACACCGGGGAGCTGTTTTTT. The chain carries TRBV5-6 and TRBJ2-2, with unresolved D. The ends were cut back, 2 bases at V and 2 bases at J, with 7 bases in the middle. The germline V gene has CDR1 SGHDT and CDR2 YYEEEE. The CDR3 is made up of 14 amino acids.

This chain joins TRBV6-1 and TRBJ2-1, with a weak D call TRBD2 (6 bases). Germline V gene data show CDR1 as MNHNS and CDR2 as SASEGT. The V gene lost 2 bases and the J gene lost 10 bases, with 12 bases spanning the gap. The CDR3 covers 13 residues. The CDR3 sequence: CASSERGRGEQFF. The CDR3 DNA reads as TGTGCCAGCAGTGAAAGAGGCCGGGGGGAGCAGTTCTTC.

The chain links TRBV5-1 to TRBJ2-1; TRBD2 agrees at 8 bases. Germline CDR1 is SGHRS and CDR2 is YFSETQ. The CDR3 sequence is 16 residues long. Unmatched junction bases numbered 3, after V lost 1 base and J lost 0 bases. CDR3 in DNA: TGCGCCAGCAGCTTGACGAGCGGGGGCTCCTACAATGAGCAGTTCTTC. Translation: CASSLTSGGSYNEQFF.

The chain uses TRBV18 and TRBJ1-1; weak D call: TRBD1 (6 bases). This CDR3 has 15 residues. Trimming took 3 bases from V and 4 from J, leaving 15 bases between them. Germline V lookup: CDR1 KGHSH, CDR2 LQKENI. CDR3 nucleotides: TGTGCCAGCTCACCGACTCAGGGGAGTGGCACTGAAGCTTTCTTT. Translation gives CASSPTQGSGTEAFF.

The J gene is TRBJ1-1, the V gene TRBV7-9; the match to TRBD1 covers 10 bases. The germline V gene has CDR1 SEHNR and CDR2 FQNEAQ (reference sequence). This CDR3 is 15 amino acids long. V lost 4 bases to trimming and J lost 2 bases; unmatched junction nucleotides: 4. Here the CDR3 DNA reads TGTGCCAGCAGCTGGCGGACAGGGGGTAACACTGAAGCTTTCTTT. Encoded protein: CASSWRTGGNTEAFF.

The V and J genes are TRBV4-2 and TRBJ2-5, with TRBD2 as a possible D gene (6 bases). V gave up 1 base and J gave up 0 bases, with 9 bases separating them. The CDR3 is made up of 15 amino acids. The germline gives CDR1 LGHNA, CDR2 YNFKEQ. CDR3 DNA sequence: TGTGCCAGCAGCCAAGGCGCTAGCGACCAAGAGACCCAGTACTTC. Translating it yields CASSQGASDQETQYF.

This chain joins TRBV21-1 and TRBJ2-7; whether TRBD1, the table's D call, matches the DNA was not checked. TRBV21-1 is a pseudogene segment. This CDR3 spans 16 amino acids. DNA for the CDR3: TGTGCCAGCAGCAAAGCTAATCGACAACCCCTATACGAGCAGTACTTC. It is translated as CASSKANRQPLYEQYF.

The chain is built from TRBV18 and TRBJ1-1; the match to TRBD1 covers 10 bases. CDR1 is KGHSH, CDR2 LQKENI, per germline. Germline trimming cut 6 bases from V and 7 bases from J; bases unmatched to any gene: 14. This CDR3 has 16 amino acids. As DNA, the CDR3 is TGTGCCAGCTCTCCTTTCGACAGGGGGCGTCACCGTGAAGCTTTCTTT. Its translation: CASSPFDRGRHREAFF.

The V and J genes are TRBV29-1 and TRBJ2-4; the D gene is possibly TRBD1 (5 bases). The V end was cut by 3 bases, the J end by 6 bases, with 15 bases between. Germline-derived CDR1 and CDR2 are SQVTM and ANQGSEA. CDR3 length equals 14 residues. CDR3 nucleotides: TGCAGCGTTGAGACAGAGGACCGAGGAAACATTCAGTACTTC. Its translation is CSVETEDRGNIQYF. Supplemented by reference TRBV29-1 and TRBJ2-4, the full variable domain reads SAVISQKPSRDICQRGTSLTIQCQVDSQVTMMFWYRQQPGQSLTLIATANQGSEATYESGFVIDKFPISRPNLTFSTLTVSNMSPEDSSIYLCSVETEDRGNIQYFGAGTRLSVL.

V is TRBV27 and J is TRBJ2-7; 16 positions match TRBD2. The germline gives CDR1 MNHEY, CDR2 SMNVEV (reference sequence). The trim removed 5 bases at V and 2 bases at J, leaving 3 bases unmatched. The CDR3 consists of 16 residues. The CDR3, as DNA: TGTGCCAGCAGTAAAGGGACTAGCGGGAGGGCCTACGAGCAGTACTTC. Its translation is CASSKGTSGRAYEQYF.

V is TRBV18 and J is TRBJ1-5, with a weak D call TRBD1 (5 bases). The CDR3 has 15 residues. V lost 6 bases and J lost 0, with 12 bases in between. From germline, CDR1 is KGHSH and CDR2 LQKENI. The CDR3 loop is CASSSNQGSNQPQHF. DNA for the CDR3: TGTGCCAGCTCGTCTAATCAGGGTAGCAATCAGCCCCAGCATTTT.

This chain links TRBV6-5 with TRBJ1-5; 8 positions match TRBD1. V shed 6 bases, J shed 13 bases, and the junction held 14 bases outside the gene matches. Looked up from germline, CDR1 is MNHEY and CDR2 is SVGAGI. This CDR3 has 14 residues. This CDR3 reads CASRDQGAGGLQHF. The CDR3 DNA reads TGTGCCAGCAGGGATCAGGGGGCGGGTGGGCTTCAGCATTTT.

This rearrangement joins TRBV19 to TRBJ2-2; 8 bases align to TRBD1. The CDR3 spans 16 residues. Germline CDR1 reads LNHDA; CDR2 reads SQIVND (reference sequence). Trimming took 3 bases from V and 0 from J; bases not matched to a gene: 3. The CDR3 DNA follows: TGTGCCAGTAGTATCGGACAGGGTACGAACACCGGGGAGCTGTTTTTT. Its protein product is CASSIGQGTNTGELFF.

The V call is TRBV18, the J call TRBJ2-6, with a tentative D call TRBD2 (6 bases). Germline CDR1 reads KGHSH; CDR2 reads LQKENI. Trimming removed 4 bases at V and 3 bases at J, with 19 bases between. The CDR3 is 18 residues long. CDR3 region: CASSLLEGTVSGANVLTF. The DNA of the CDR3 is TGTGCCAGCTCACTTTTGGAGGGCACGGTCAGTGGGGCCAACGTCCTGACTTTC.

The V and J genes are TRBV18 and TRBJ1-3, with 7 bases matching TRBD1. The germline V gene has CDR1 KGHSH and CDR2 LQKENI. The CDR3 is 15 residues long. Trimming cost V 3 bases and J 2 bases; bases outside gene matches: 4. The CDR3 region has the DNA TGTGCCAGCTCACCGCAGGGGGTTGCTGGAAACACCATATATTTT. Its protein product is CASSPQGVAGNTIYF.

The rearrangement uses TRBV13 and TRBJ2-3; the D gene is possibly TRBD1 (5 bases). The CDR3 has 15 amino acids. CDR1 is PRHDT and CDR2 is FYEKMQ in the germline V gene (reference sequence). Trimming cost V 3 bases and J 2 bases, with 12 bases left between them. CDR3 sequence: CASSFRKGNTDTQYF. CDR3 in DNA: TGTGCCAGCAGCTTTAGGAAGGGGAACACAGATACGCAGTATTTT. Full variable domain (missing parts from reference TRBV13 and TRBJ2-3): AAGVIQSPRHLIKEKRETATLKCYPIPRHDTVYWYQQGPGQDPQFLISFYEKMQSDKGSIPDRFSAQQFSDYHSELNMSSLELGDSALYFCASSFRKGNTDTQYFGPGTRLTVL.

The chain uses TRBV10-3 and TRBJ2-7; D is perhaps TRBD1 (6 bases). With 3 bases removed from V and 4 bases from J, the gap between germline ends came to 16 bases. The CDR3 has 15 residues. The germline V gene encodes CDR1 ENHRY and CDR2 SYGVKD. CDR3 in amino acids: CAISDPGQGSYEQYF. The CDR3 DNA is TGTGCCATCAGTGACCCGGGACAAGGCTCATACGAGCAGTACTTC.

This clone has only a few counts. V gene TRBV28 combines with J gene TRBJ2-7; TRBD1 might be the D (5 bases). The CDR3 covers 12 residues. V dropped 6 bases and J dropped 5 bases, with 11 bases sitting between them. Germline CDR1 and CDR2: MDHEN and SYDVKM. The CDR3 protein is CASRRQYHEQYF. The CDR3 nucleotides read TGTGCCAGCAGACGACAGTACCACGAGCAGTACTTC.

This clone was found once. J is TRBJ2-6 and V is TRBV5-1; D unresolved. Trimming took off 3 bases at V and 0 bases at J, with 4 bases between the two ends. CDR1 and CDR2 from the germline V gene are SGHRS and YFSETQ. The CDR3 is 14 residues long. The CDR3 DNA reads as TGCGCCAGCAGCTCTTACTCTGGGGCCAACGTCCTGACTTTC. Translating it yields CASSSYSGANVLTF.

The V and J genes are TRBV27 and TRBJ1-1; no definite D call. The CDR3 extends over 13 amino acids. Trimming took 0 bases from V and 2 from J, leaving 4 bases between them. Looked up from germline, CDR1 is MNHEY and CDR2 is SMNVEV (reference sequence). CDR3 in amino acids: CASSLSTNTEAFF. The CDR3 bases are TGTGCCAGCAGTTTATCAACAAACACTGAAGCTTTCTTT.

The rearrangement joins TRBV10-3 to TRBJ1-2, with TRBD1 matching 8 bases. Germline trimming cut 1 base from V and 5 bases from J; bases unmatched to any gene: 15. There are 18 residues in the CDR3. Germline loops: CDR1 ENHRY, CDR2 SYGVKD. The CDR3 sequence is CAISEWGIAGGGRYGYTF. The CDR3 bases are TGTGCCATCAGTGAGTGGGGGATCGCAGGGGGCGGCCGATATGGCTACACCTTC.

The chain has TRBV6-6 and TRBJ2-7; D unclear. The CDR3 spans 14 residues. Trimming cost V 7 bases and J 3 bases, with 16 bases left between them. Germline-derived CDR1 and CDR2 are MNHNY and SVGAGI (reference sequence). For the CDR3, the DNA is TGTGCCAGCACGGGTCAACTCGATAACTACGAGCAGTACTTC. It is translated as CASTGQLDNYEQYF.

This chain uses TRBV9 with TRBJ2-1; 7 nucleotides align to TRBD1. The ends lost 3 bases at V and 9 bases at J; junction bases unmatched: 12. CDR1 is SGDLS and CDR2 is YYNGEE in the germline V gene. CDR3 length equals 15 residues. The CDR3 region is CASSDRDSSSLEQFF. CDR3 bases: TGTGCCAGCAGCGATCGGGACAGCTCCTCGCTTGAGCAGTTCTTC. Full variable domain (remainder filled in from reference TRBV9 and TRBJ2-1): DSGVTQTPKHLITATGQRVTLRCSPRSGDLSVYWYQQSLDQGLQFLIQYYNGEERAKGNILERFSAQQFPDLHSELNLSSLELGDSALYFCASSDRDSSSLEQFFGPGTRLTVL.